This TCR beta chain comes out of a study of T cell repertoires in cytomegalovirus infection. Of note for this clonotype: Its target is not known.

Regarding the study as a whole: The ex vivo response was dominated by HLA-C-restricted CMV-specific TCR beta clonotypes. Individuals carrying CMV plus the relevant HLA were identified by cumulative frequency of public TCR beta families.

From the reads, TCRdb called clonotypes with MiXCR, one entry per CDR3 protein. The sample gives 50,000 or so distinct CDR3 sequences, over 15% of which show up once; around 59% is in the top ten. Germline CDR1 and CDR2: SGHTA and FQGNSA. Trimming removed 7 bases at V and 0 bases at J, with 10 bases between. The CDR3 sequence is 15 residues long. The sequence was collected from a human donor in good health (CMV status not recorded). Some clones in this sample may be carry-over from other donors' samples. The sequencing here drew on CD8+ T cells from cultured PBMCs, taken from culture after CMV antigen stimulation. V gene TRBV7-2 combines with J gene TRBJ1-6; D might be TRBD1 (6 bases). The CDR3 nucleotides are TGTGCCAGCACCACAGGGAGCTCCTATAATTCACCCCTCCACTTT. This sequence encodes CASTTGSSYNSPLHF.